These T cell receptor beta chains were read from a single sample in a study of blood T cell repertoires in COVID-19. Some clones are missing from TCRdb's copy, which holds only in-frame ones; the method was immunoSEQ multiplex PCR. Of 20,000 or so clones in the sample, about 90% were seen once. The sequencing sample was made of peripheral blood. These receptors were taken from a human donor in a cohort sampled during active COVID-19. Both conserved end residues are part of each CDR3. A D gene is named only where the DNA matches it firmly. Some rows have no size entry. The others give once, few or many, or a class for an expanded clone.

J gene,D gene,V gene,clone size,CDR3 DNA,CDR3 protein
TRBJ1-1,TRBD1,TRBV20-1,-,TGCAGTGCTAGTGGTGGAGGGACAGGGTCTAACACTGAAGCTTTCTTT,CSASGGGTGSNTEAFF
TRBJ2-5,-,TRBV7-9,-,TGTGCCAGCAGCTTTGCGATCCAAGAGACCCAGTACTTC,CASSFAIQETQYF
TRBJ2-7,-,TRBV28,-,TGTGCCAGCAGTTTATCTGCGGGTTTTAGCTCCTACGAGCAGTACTTC,CASSLSAGFSSYEQYF
TRBJ1-1,TRBD1,TRBV29-1,-,TGCAGCGTTGATTACAGGGGGCCGGGCACTGAAGCTTTCTTT,CSVDYRGPGTEAFF
TRBJ1-1,-,TRBV3-1/TRBV3-2,-,TGTGCCAGCAGCCAAGAGGCCTTCATGAACACTGAAGCTTTCTTT,CASSQEAFMNTEAFF
TRBJ2-1,TRBD1,TRBV2,few,TGTGCCAGCGAAGATGGGACAGACAATGAGCAGTTCTTC,CASEDGTDNEQFF
TRBJ2-1,TRBD1,TRBV13,-,TGTGCCAGCAGCTTATCGGGCAGGGGGTTCTACAATGAGCAGTTCTTC,CASSLSGRGFYNEQFF
TRBJ1-4,TRBD1,TRBV7-9,few,TGTGCCAGCCCCGGGACAGAGGCAACTAATGAAAAACTGTTTTTT,CASPGTEATNEKLFF
TRBJ1-1,-,TRBV3-1/TRBV3-2,-,TGTGCCAGCAGCCAGCCTGCGGGGGGGCGGGTTGAAGCTTTCTTT,CASSQPAGGRVEAFF
TRBJ2-7,TRBD1,TRBV5-1,once,TGCGCCAGCAGCTTGGGAGACAGGGGGCCCAACGAGCAGTACTTC,CASSLGDRGPNEQYF
TRBJ1-1,-,TRBV7-8,-,TGTGCCAGCAGCTTAGTGCCGGGGGGCGGTGAAGCTTTCTTT,CASSLVPGGGEAFF
TRBJ2-1,-,TRBV5-5,-,TGTGCCAGCAGCTTTATAAATGAGGCCCAGTTCTTC,CASSFINEAQFF
TRBJ2-3,TRBD2,TRBV29-1,-,TGCAGCGTTGGTGAGACTAGCGGGGGGCCCGGAGATACGCAGTATTTT,CSVGETSGGPGDTQYF
TRBJ2-7,TRBD2,TRBV7-9,-,TGTGCCAGCAGGCCAATCGGGACGGGGGGGTCCTACGAGCAGTACTTC,CASRPIGTGGSYEQYF
TRBJ1-2,TRBD1,TRBV4-1,-,TGCGCCAGCAGCCATACAGGGGGACAGGAATATGGCTACACCTTC,CASSHTGGQEYGYTF
TRBJ1-2,-,TRBV3-1/TRBV3-2,-,TGTGCCAGCAGCCAAGGAGCATCGGACTATGGCTACACCTTC,CASSQGASDYGYTF
TRBJ1-2,-,TRBV10-3,-,TGTGCCATCAGTGAGACTTTACAGGTGATCTATGGCTACACCTTC,CAISETLQVIYGYTF
TRBJ1-1,-,TRBV6-2/TRBV6-3,-,TGTGCCAGCAGTGAGACAAGCTTCCGGGACAATAAAGAAGCTTTCTTT,CASSETSFRDNKEAFF
TRBJ2-5,TRBD2,TRBV5-1,once,TGCGCCAGCAGCTTAGGCAGGGTGGGTGCGAGACTAGCGGCCCAAGAGACCCAGTACTTC,CASSLGRVGARLAAQETQYF
TRBJ2-1,TRBD2,TRBV24-1,-,TGTGCCACCAGTGAGGGGGGGACCTACAATGAGCAGTTCTTC,CATSEGGTYNEQFF
TRBJ2-7,TRBD2,TRBV7-9,-,TGTGCCAGCAGCTTCCTAGCGGGGGGGGACTACGAGCAGTACTTC,CASSFLAGGDYEQYF
TRBJ2-4,TRBD2,TRBV19,-,TGTGCCAGTAGTATTAGGGCCAGCGGGGGGGAGATTAGAAACATTCAGTACTTC,CASSIRASGGEIRNIQYF
TRBJ2-3,TRBD2,TRBV11-2,-,TGTGCCAGCAGCCTGCGGGGGGCGAACACAGATACGCAGTATTTT,CASSLRGANTDTQYF
TRBJ1-1,-,TRBV2,-,TGTGCCAGCGGTTTCGGGGGGTACACTGAAGCTTTCTTT,CASGFGGYTEAFF
TRBJ1-1,-,TRBV30,few,TGTGCCTGGAGTGTACTAGGAGGAATGAACACTGAAGCTTTCTTT,CAWSVLGGMNTEAFF
TRBJ1-3,-,TRBV11-3,-,TGTGCCAGCAGCTCGTCCCGTAACTCTGGAAACACCATATATTTT,CASSSSRNSGNTIYF
TRBJ2-7,-,TRBV11-3,once,TGTGCCAGCAGCCCCTACCGCGGACAACGGGCCTTGGTCGAGCAGTACTTC,CASSPYRGQRALVEQYF
TRBJ2-5,TRBD2,TRBV18,once,TGTGCCAGCTCGCGACTAGCGGTAAGGGAAGAGACCCAGTACTTC,CASSRLAVREETQYF
TRBJ1-1,TRBD1,TRBV29-1,-,TGCAGCGCTGCAGGGGGCATGCTGTACACTGAAGCTTTCTTT,CSAAGGMLYTEAFF
TRBJ1-6,TRBD1,TRBV27,-,TGTGCCAGCAGTTTATCGACAGGGTACAATTCACCCCTCCACTTT,CASSLSTGYNSPLHF
TRBJ1-3,-,TRBV4-2,-,TGTGCCAGCAGCCAAATACTGAGCTCTGGAAACACCATATATTTT,CASSQILSSGNTIYF
TRBJ2-3,TRBD2,TRBV9,-,TGTGCCGGACCCCGGACCGGACCGACCGGGACTAGCGGGGGGTATTTAGATACGCAGTATTTT,CAGPRTGPTGTSGGYLDTQYF
TRBJ2-7,-,TRBV12-3/TRBV12-4,-,TGTGCCAGCAGGATATCCCCCGGGAACGAGCAGTACTTC,CASRISPGNEQYF
TRBJ1-1,-,TRBV4-1,-,TGCGCCAGCAGCCAAACAGGGCCCACTGAAGCTTTCTTT,CASSQTGPTEAFF
TRBJ1-1,-,TRBV30,-,TGTGCCTGGAGCGAACAGGGAATCGAGGCTTTCTTT,CAWSEQGIEAFF
TRBJ1-6,-,TRBV6-1,-,TGTGCCAGCAGTGAAGTTCCCCCGGCGGCCTATAATTCACCCCTCCACTTT,CASSEVPPAAYNSPLHF
TRBJ1-5,-,TRBV4-1,once,TGCGCCAGCAGCCAAGGGGGGGGGTCTCAGCCCCAGCATTTT,CASSQGGGSQPQHF
TRBJ2-1,TRBD2,TRBV6-4,once,TGTGCCAGCAGTGGGCTAGCGGGGGACGAGCAGTTCTTC,CASSGLAGDEQFF
TRBJ2-2,TRBD2,TRBV5-1,-,TGCGCCAGCAGCCGAGGGACTAGCGGGGGACCGAACACCGGGGAGCTGTTTTTT,CASSRGTSGGPNTGELFF
TRBJ2-7,TRBD2,TRBV6-5,-,TGTGCCAGCAGCCTGGGGACTACGCTCGCCTACGAGCAGTACTTC,CASSLGTTLAYEQYF
TRBJ2-2,-,TRBV10-3,-,TGTGCCACTGACCTAGCGAACACCGGGGAGCTGTTTTTT,CATDLANTGELFF
TRBJ2-7,TRBD1,TRBV11-2,-,TGTGCCAGCAGCTTAGTTTTCGGGACAGCCTCCTACGAGCAGTACTTC,CASSLVFGTASYEQYF
TRBJ2-2,-,TRBV2,-,TGTGCCAGCACTCTGGGCGGGGCTTGGGCCGGGGAGCTGTTTTTT,CASTLGGAWAGELFF
TRBJ1-1,-,TRBV6-5,-,TGTGCCAGCACCTCCGAAGGGGGTGAAGCTTTCTTT,CASTSEGGEAFF
TRBJ1-5,-,TRBV19,few,TGTGCCAGTAGTTCCCTACGGGGGGTAGAGCCCCAGCATTTT,CASSSLRGVEPQHF
TRBJ2-1,TRBD2,TRBV10-3,once,TGTGCCATCAGTGAGTCGGCAAGCGGGGGGGCCCATGAGCAGTTCTTC,CAISESASGGAHEQFF
TRBJ1-1,-,TRBV9,-,TGTGCCAGCAGCGTAGGTATTGGTGCGGCTTTCTTT,CASSVGIGAAFF
TRBJ1-1,-,TRBV7-6,-,TGTGCCAGCAGCTTAACGGGGAGGGGTGACACTGAAGCTTTCTTT,CASSLTGRGDTEAFF
TRBJ1-2,TRBD1,TRBV5-1,-,TGCGCCAGCAGCGGAGGACAGGGCGCCTATGGCTACACCTTC,CASSGGQGAYGYTF
TRBJ2-1,-,TRBV7-9,-,TGTGCCAGCAGCCCTCAACTCAATGAGCAGTTCTTC,CASSPQLNEQFF
TRBJ1-3,-,TRBV7-8,-,TGTGCCAGCAGCTTAGTCTCCCGGGAATCTGGAAACACCATATATTTT,CASSLVSRESGNTIYF
TRBJ1-1,TRBD1,TRBV7-6,-,TGTGCCAGCAGCCCCCATTTCCGGGACAGGATTAGACCTGAAGCTTTCTTT,CASSPHFRDRIRPEAFF
TRBJ1-2,-,TRBV5-4,-,TGTGCCAGCAGCTCGACAGGATTGTATGGCTACACCTTC,CASSSTGLYGYTF
TRBJ2-1,TRBD2,TRBV10-1,-,TGCGCCAGCAGTTTGGGTGGTAGCGGGAACTACAATGAGCAGTTCTTC,CASSLGGSGNYNEQFF
TRBJ1-1,-,TRBV5-6,-,TGTGCCAGCACCCGACGGGGAATCACTGAAGCTTTCTTT,CASTRRGITEAFF